This record concerns one TCR beta chain sequence. Its specificity is unknown. The data originate from a study of T-cell memory formation after mild COVID-19. Notes on the study in general: Later expanders leaned CD4+, whereas clones that contracted between day 15 and 85 were balanced CD4/CD8.

Each CDR3 protein gets one entry after TCRdb re-called the 5' RACE reads with MiXCR. This repertoire shows under 400,000 distinct CDR3 sequences, 21% found once; its top ten account for approximately 12%. Germline V gene data show CDR1 as SGHRS and CDR2 as YFSETQ. V lost 2 bases, J lost 7 bases, and 15 bases lay in between. The CDR3 extends over 15 amino acids. The V call is TRBV5-1, the J call TRBJ1-4, with a weak D call TRBD1 (6 bases). The TCR originated in an adult woman who had mild COVID-19 (a few samples of this study predate the infection). Cell type and time point are not known. What was sequenced was PBMCs or a T cell subset sorted from them (not recorded which). The CDR3 reads CASSFGGGRAEKLFF. The CDR3 DNA reads TGCGCCAGCAGCTTCGGCGGGGGCCGTGCTGAAAAACTGTTTTTT. Drawing the rest from reference TRBV5-1 and TRBJ1-4, the complete variable domain is KAGVTQTPRYLIKTRGQQVTLSCSPISGHRSVSWYQQTPGQGLQFLFEYFSETQRNKGNFPGRFSGRQFSNSRSEMNVSTLELGDSALYLCASSFGGGRAEKLFFGSGTQLSVL.